This is a list of T cell receptor beta chains from one sample in a study of T cells after yellow fever vaccination. TCRdb fed the 5' RACE reads into MiXCR, producing one record per CDR3 protein. Altogether approximately 450,000 distinct CDR3 sequences are present, about 19% being singletons, with the ten largest covering 15% to 20%. The sequenced sample was PBMCs, obtained before the yellow fever booster vaccination. The receptors were gathered from a man aged 18 to 29 who received the YFV17D yellow fever vaccine. CDR3s include the opening cysteine and the closing phenylalanine or tryptophan. The order of the fields is V gene, clone size, CDR3 length, J gene, D gene, CDR3 protein. D genes are given only for firm matches. Clone size is not always given. Where it is, it says once, few, many or a class for expanded clones.

v_call: TRBV12-3/TRBV12-4
clone_size: .
cdr3_length: 14
j_call: TRBJ2-7
d_call: TRBD1
cdr3_aa: CASTFGTGSTEQYF

v_call: TRBV19
clone_size: .
cdr3_length: 16
j_call: TRBJ1-2
d_call: TRBD1
cdr3_aa: CASSSYLSGTADGYTF

v_call: TRBV6-2/TRBV6-3
clone_size: few
cdr3_length: 13
j_call: TRBJ1-2
d_call: .
cdr3_aa: CASSNTRTHGYTF

v_call: TRBV5-4
clone_size: .
cdr3_length: 12
j_call: TRBJ1-2
d_call: .
cdr3_aa: CASSLYTGGYTF

v_call: TRBV10-3
clone_size: few
cdr3_length: 14
j_call: TRBJ1-5
d_call: TRBD1
cdr3_aa: CAISGTGTGLPQHF

v_call: TRBV5-1
clone_size: many
cdr3_length: 15
j_call: TRBJ1-1
d_call: .
cdr3_aa: CASSLAIGANTEAFF

v_call: TRBV18
clone_size: .
cdr3_length: 14
j_call: TRBJ2-1
d_call: TRBD2
cdr3_aa: CASSPMTSGYEQFF

v_call: TRBV7-8
clone_size: .
cdr3_length: 15
j_call: TRBJ1-6
d_call: TRBD1
cdr3_aa: CASSFRGQGASPLHF

v_call: TRBV19
clone_size: many
cdr3_length: 13
j_call: TRBJ1-1
d_call: .
cdr3_aa: CASSPQGPTEAFF

v_call: TRBV5-1
clone_size: once
cdr3_length: 13
j_call: TRBJ1-5
d_call: .
cdr3_aa: CASSSEGNQPQHF

v_call: TRBV20-1
clone_size: .
cdr3_length: 15
j_call: TRBJ1-3
d_call: TRBD1
cdr3_aa: CSARDRGLSGNTIYF

v_call: TRBV20-1
clone_size: .
cdr3_length: 13
j_call: TRBJ1-5
d_call: .
cdr3_aa: CSAMTDYNQPQHF

v_call: TRBV7-2
clone_size: .
cdr3_length: 15
j_call: TRBJ2-5
d_call: .
cdr3_aa: CASSPGGRNQETQYF

v_call: TRBV29-1
clone_size: .
cdr3_length: 11
j_call: TRBJ2-2
d_call: .
cdr3_aa: CSVVVSGELFF